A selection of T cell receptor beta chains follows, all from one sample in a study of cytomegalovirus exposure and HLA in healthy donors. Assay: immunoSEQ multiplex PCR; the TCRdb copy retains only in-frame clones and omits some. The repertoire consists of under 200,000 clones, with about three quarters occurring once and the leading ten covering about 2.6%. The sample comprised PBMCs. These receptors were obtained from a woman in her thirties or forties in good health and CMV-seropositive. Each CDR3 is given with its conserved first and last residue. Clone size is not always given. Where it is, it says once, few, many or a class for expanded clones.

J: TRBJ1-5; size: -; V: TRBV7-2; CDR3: CASSKQGGNNQPQHF
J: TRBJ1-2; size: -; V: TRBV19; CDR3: CASSMGGGYGYTF
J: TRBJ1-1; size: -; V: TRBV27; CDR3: CASSPLPGQGDNTEAFF
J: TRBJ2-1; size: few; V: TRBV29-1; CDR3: CSALGTGVYNEQFF
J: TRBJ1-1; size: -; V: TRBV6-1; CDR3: CASSPNRGRNTEAFF
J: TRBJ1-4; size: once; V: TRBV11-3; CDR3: CASSQGLANEKLFF
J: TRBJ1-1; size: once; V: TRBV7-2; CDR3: CASSFQGSTEAFF
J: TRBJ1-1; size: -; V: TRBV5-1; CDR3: CASSSGQGSTEAFF
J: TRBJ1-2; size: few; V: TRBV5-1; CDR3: CASSDRGGDGYTF
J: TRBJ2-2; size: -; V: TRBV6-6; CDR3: CASSYGSPTGELFF
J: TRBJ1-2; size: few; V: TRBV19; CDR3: CASSMGNRGEYTF
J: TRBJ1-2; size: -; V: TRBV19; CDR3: CASRIQGNPYGYTF
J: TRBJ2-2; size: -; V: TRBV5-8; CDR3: CASHKDRAGTGELFF
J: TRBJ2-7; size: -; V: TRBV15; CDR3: CATSIGPGGSYEQYF
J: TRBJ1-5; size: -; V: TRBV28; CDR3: CASSTPGQGNQPQHF
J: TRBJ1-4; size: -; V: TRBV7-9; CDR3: CASRRTGGDEKLFF
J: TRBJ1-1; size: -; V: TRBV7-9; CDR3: CASSSGQAPTEAFF
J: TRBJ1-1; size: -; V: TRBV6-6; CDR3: CASSYEGTEAFF
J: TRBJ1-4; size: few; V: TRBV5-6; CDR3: CASSFEGSQGWFF
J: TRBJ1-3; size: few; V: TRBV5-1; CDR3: CASRRTAGGNTIYF
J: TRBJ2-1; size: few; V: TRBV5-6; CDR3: CASSPLRSYNEQFF
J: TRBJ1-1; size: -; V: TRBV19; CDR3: CASSVQGAIIEAFF
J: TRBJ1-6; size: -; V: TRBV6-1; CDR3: CASSVNLGTSNSPLHF
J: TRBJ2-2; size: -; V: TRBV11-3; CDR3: CASSSRASGTGELFF
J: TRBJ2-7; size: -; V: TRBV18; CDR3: CASSPPGSRYEQYF
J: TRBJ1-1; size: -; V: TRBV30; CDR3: CAWSQGTGNTEAFF
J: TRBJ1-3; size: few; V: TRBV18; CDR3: CASSPGQGGSGNTIYF
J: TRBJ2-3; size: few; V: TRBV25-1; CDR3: CASSDPRSSTDTQYF
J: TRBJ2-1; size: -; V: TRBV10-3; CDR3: CAINQREGDNEQFF
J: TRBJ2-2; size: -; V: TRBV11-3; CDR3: CASSPRRGDTGELFF
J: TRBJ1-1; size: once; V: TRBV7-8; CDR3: CASTLGGLRAFF
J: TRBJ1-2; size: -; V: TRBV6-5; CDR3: CASSYSTGGGYTF
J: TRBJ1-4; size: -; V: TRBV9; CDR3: CASSGQGATNEKLFF
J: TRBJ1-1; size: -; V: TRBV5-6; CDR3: CASSLGDWEGLNTEAFF
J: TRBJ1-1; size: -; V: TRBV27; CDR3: CASSFRRGPGTEAFF
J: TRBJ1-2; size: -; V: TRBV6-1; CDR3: CASSEVTGDGYTF
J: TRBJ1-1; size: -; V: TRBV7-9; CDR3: CASSLDGTGVPEAFF
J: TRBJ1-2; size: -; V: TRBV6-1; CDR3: CASSEGQGLGYTF
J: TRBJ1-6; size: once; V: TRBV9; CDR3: CASSVSSGANSPLHF
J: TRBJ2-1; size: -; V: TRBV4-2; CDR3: CASSQTGLAASYNEQFF
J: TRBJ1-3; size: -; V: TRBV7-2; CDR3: CASSSRTGSDGNTIYF
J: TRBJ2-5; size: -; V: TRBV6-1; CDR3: CASSGGGLQETQYF
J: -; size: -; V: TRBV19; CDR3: CASSPGQVRLKNEQYF
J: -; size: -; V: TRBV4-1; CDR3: CASSHPGYSYEQYF
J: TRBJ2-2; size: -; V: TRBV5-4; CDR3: CASSLGQGNTGELFF
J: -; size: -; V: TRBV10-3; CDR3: CAISGLASSYEQYF
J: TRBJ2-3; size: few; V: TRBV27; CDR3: CASSDRSSTDTQYF
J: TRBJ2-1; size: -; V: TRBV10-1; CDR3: CASSSGTGSYNEQFF